Sequencing of this T cell receptor beta chain was carried out in a study of brain T cells in children with intractable seizures. The study, taken as a whole, reports: HCMV serostatus was not known, and viral specificity came from CDR3 similarity only.

There are 16 residues in the CDR3. Germline V gene sequence: CDR1 MDHEN, CDR2 SYDVKM. The V end lost 2 bases, the J end lost 2 bases, and 12 bases lay between the germline ends. Surgery cases with the highest brain T cell transcript signatures were chosen for sequencing. The table came from immunoSEQ multiplex PCR; TCRdb's copy has only in-frame clones and leaves some out. The sample carries 110,000 or so clones, roughly 94% recorded once. On this clone: Its antigen is unidentified.

Sequencing was performed on peripheral blood, taken at surgery. This chain links TRBV28 with TRBJ2-2, with D possibly matching TRBD1 (6 bases). The TCR comes from a boy under two years old with hemimegalencephaly and intractable seizures. This CDR3 reads CASSLRTVENTGELFF. The CDR3 nucleotides read TGTGCCAGCAGTTTAAGGACAGTAGAAAACACCGGGGAGCTGTTTTTT.